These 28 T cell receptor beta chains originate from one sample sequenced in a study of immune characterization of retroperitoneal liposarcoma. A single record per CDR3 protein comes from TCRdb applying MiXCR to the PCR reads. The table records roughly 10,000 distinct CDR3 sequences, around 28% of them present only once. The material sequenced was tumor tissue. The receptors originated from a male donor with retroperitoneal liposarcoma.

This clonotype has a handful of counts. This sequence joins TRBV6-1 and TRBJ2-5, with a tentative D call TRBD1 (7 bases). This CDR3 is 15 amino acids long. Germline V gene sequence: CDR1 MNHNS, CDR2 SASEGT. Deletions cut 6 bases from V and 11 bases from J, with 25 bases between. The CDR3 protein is CASRTGTVPFREQYF. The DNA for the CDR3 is TGTGCCAGCAGAACCGGGACAGTCCCCTTCCGGGAGCAGTACTTC.

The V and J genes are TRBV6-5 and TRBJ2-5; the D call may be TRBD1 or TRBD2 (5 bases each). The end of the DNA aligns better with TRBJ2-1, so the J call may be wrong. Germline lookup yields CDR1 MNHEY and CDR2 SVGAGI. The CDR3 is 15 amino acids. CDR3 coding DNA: TGTGCCAGCAGCCCCCGGGATCCGGTGGGGGAGACCCAGTTCTTC. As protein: CASSPRDPVGETQFF.

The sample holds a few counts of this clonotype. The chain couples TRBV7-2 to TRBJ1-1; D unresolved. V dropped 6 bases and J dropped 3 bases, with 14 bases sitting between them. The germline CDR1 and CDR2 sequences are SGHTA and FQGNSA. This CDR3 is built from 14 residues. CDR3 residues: CASRLGARDTEAFF. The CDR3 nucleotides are TGTGCCAGCAGGTTGGGAGCACGGGACACTGAAGCTTTCTTT.

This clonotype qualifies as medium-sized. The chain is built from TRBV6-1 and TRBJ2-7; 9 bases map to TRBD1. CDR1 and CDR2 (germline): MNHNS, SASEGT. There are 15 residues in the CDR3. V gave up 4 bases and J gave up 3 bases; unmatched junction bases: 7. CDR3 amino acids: CASSGPGQGYYEQYF. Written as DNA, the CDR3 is TGTGCCAGCAGTGGACCGGGACAGGGATACTACGAGCAGTACTTC.

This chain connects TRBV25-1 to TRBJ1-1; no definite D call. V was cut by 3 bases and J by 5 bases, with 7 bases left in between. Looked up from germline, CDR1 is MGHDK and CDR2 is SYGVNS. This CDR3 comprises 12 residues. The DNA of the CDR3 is TGTGCCAGCAGTGACGGAGGGACTGAAGCTTTCTTT. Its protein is CASSDGGTEAFF.

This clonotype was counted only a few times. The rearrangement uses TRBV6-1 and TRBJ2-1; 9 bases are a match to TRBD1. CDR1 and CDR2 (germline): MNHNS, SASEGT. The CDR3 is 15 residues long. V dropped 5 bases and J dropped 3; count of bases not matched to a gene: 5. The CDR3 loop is CASSTRQGGYNEQFF. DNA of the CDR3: TGTGCCAGCAGTACTCGACAGGGGGGCTACAATGAGCAGTTCTTC.

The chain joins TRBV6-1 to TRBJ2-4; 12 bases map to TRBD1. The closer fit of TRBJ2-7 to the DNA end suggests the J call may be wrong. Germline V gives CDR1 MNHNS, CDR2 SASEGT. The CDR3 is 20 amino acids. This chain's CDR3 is CASSVLPGQGAPGSVYEQYF. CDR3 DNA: TGTGCCAGCAGTGTTTTGCCGGGACAGGGGGCCCCGGGTAGCGTATACGAGCAGTACTTC.

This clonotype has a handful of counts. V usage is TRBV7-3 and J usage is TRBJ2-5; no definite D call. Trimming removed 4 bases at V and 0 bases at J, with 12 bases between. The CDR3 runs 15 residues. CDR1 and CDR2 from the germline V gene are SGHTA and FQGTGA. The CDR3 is CASSSTLSDQETQYF. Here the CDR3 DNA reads TGTGCCAGCAGCTCTACTCTCAGCGACCAAGAGACCCAGTACTTC. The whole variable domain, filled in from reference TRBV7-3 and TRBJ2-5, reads GAGVSQTPSNKVTEKGKYVELRCDPISGHTALYWYRQSLGQGPEFLIYFQGTGAADDSGLPNDRFFAVRPEGSVSTLKIQRTERGDSAVYLCASSSTLSDQETQYFGPGTRLLVL.

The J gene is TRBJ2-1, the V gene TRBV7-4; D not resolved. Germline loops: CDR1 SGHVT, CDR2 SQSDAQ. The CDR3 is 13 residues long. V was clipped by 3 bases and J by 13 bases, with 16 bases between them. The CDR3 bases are TGTGCCAGCAGCTTGCCTAACCAAGAGACCCAGTTCTTC. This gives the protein CASSLPNQETQFF.

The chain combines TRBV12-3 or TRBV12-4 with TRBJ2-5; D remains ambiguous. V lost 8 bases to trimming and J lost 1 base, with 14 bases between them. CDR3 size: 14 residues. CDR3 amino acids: CASCYSTTQETQYF. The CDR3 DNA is TGTGCCAGCTGTTATTCGACCACCCAAGAGACCCAGTACTTC.

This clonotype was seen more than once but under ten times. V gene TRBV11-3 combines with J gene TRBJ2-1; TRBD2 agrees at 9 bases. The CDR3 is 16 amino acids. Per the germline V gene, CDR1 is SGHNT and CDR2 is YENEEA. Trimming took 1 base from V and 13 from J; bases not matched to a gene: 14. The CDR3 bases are TGTGCCAGCAGCTTAGTTGTGCGGGAGGGCCGAGAGACCCAGTTCTTC. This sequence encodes CASSLVVREGRETQFF. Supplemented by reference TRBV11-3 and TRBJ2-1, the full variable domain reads EAGVVQSPRYKIIEKKQPVAFWCNPISGHNTLYWYLQNLGQGPELLIRYENEEAVDDSQLPKDRFSAERLKGVDSTLKIQPAELGDSAVYLCASSLVVREGRETQFFGPGTRLTVL.

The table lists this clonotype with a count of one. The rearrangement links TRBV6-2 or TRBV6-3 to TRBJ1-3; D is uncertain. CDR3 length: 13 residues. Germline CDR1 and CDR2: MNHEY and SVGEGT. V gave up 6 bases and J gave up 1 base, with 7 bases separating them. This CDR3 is CASRVESGNTIYF. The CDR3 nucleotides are TGTGCCAGCAGGGTGGAATCTGGAAACACCATATATTTT.

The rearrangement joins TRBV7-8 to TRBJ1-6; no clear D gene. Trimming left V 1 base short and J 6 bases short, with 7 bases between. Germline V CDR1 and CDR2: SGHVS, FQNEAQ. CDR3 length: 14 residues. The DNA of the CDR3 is TGTGCCAGCAGCTTAGTTTCCAGTAATTCACCCCTCCACTTT. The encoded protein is CASSLVSSNSPLHF.

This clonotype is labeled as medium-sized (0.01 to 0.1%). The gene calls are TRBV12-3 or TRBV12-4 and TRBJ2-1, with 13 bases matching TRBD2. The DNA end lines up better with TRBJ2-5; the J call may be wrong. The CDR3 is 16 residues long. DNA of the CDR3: TGTGCCAGCAGTGACCCGACTAGCGGGAGGCGGGGGACCCAGTACTTC. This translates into CASSDPTSGRRGTQYF.

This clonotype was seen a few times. This CDR3 is CASGGTGTGQPQHF. Here the CDR3 DNA reads TGTGCCAGCGGGGGGACAGGGACTGGTCAGCCCCAGCATTTT. The chain couples TRBV6-1 to TRBJ1-5; TRBD1 matches at 9 bases. Germline V CDR1 and CDR2: MNHNS, SASEGT. The length of the CDR3 is 14 residues. The V and J ends lost 8 bases and 6 bases, in that order; junction bases with no gene match: 8.

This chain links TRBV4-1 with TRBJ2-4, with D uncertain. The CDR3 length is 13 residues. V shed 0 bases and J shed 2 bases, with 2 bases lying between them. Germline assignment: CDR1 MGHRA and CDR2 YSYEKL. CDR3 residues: CASSQETKNIQYF. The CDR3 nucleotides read TGCGCCAGCAGCCAAGAGACCAAAAACATTCAGTACTTC.

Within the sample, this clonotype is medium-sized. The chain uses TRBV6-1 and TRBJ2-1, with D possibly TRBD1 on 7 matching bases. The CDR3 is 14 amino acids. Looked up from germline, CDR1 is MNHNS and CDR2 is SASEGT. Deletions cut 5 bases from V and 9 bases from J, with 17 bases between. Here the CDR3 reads CASSRGTVNGEQFF. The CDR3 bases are TGTGCCAGCAGTCGCGGGACAGTTAATGGTGAGCAGTTCTTC.

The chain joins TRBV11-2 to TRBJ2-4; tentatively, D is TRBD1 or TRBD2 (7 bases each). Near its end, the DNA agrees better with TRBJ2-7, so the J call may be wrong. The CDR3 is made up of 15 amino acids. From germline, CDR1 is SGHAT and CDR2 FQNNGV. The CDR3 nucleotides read TGTGCCAGCAGCTCATGGGGGGGACAGTACTACGAGCAGTACTTC. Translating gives CASSSWGGQYYEQYF.

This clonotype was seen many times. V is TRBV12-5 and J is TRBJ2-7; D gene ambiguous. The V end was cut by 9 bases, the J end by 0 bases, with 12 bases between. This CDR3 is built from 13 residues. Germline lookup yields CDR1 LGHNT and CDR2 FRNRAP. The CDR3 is CASALGSSYEQYF. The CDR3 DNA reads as TGTGCTAGCGCCCTAGGCAGCTCCTACGAGCAGTACTTC.

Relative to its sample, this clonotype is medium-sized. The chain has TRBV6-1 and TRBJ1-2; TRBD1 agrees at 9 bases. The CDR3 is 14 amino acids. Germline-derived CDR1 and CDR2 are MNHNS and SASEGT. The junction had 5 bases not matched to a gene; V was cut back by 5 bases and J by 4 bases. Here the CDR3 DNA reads TGTGCCAGCAGTCCCTCGACAGGGGGCTATGGCTACACCTTC. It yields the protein CASSPSTGGYGYTF.

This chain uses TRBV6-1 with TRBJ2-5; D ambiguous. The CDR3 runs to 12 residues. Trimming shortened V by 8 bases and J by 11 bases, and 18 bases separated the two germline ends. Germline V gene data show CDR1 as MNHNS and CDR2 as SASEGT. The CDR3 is CASESPYNEQYF. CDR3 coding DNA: TGTGCCAGCGAAAGTCCCTACAATGAGCAGTACTTC.

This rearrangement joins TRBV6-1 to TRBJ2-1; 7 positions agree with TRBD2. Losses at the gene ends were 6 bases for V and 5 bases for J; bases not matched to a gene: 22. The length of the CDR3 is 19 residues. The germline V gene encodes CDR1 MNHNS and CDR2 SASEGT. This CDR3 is CASRPVFLRERGDNNEQFF. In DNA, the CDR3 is TGTGCCAGCAGGCCAGTTTTTCTTAGGGAGCGGGGCGATAACAATGAGCAGTTCTTC.

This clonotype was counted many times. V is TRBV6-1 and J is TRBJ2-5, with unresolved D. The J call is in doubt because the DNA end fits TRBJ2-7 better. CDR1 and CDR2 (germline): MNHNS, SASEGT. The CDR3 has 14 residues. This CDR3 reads CASSEWASTYEQYF. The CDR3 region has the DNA TGTGCCAGCAGTGAATGGGCCTCGACCTACGAGCAGTACTTC.

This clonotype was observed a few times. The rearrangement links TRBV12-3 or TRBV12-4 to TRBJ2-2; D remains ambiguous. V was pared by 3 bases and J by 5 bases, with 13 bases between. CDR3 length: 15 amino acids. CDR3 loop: CASSLSSMRTGELFF. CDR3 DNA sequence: TGTGCCAGCAGTTTGAGTAGCATGAGAACCGGGGAGCTGTTTTTT.

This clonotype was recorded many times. CDR3 region: CASRDRDNEQFF. CDR3 nucleotide sequence: TGTGCCAGCAGGGATCGGGACAATGAGCAGTTCTTC. The chain carries TRBV6-1 and TRBJ2-1, with D uncertain. CDR3 length equals 12 residues. CDR1 and CDR2 (germline): MNHNS, SASEGT. Trimming removed 6 bases at V and 5 bases at J, with 8 bases between.

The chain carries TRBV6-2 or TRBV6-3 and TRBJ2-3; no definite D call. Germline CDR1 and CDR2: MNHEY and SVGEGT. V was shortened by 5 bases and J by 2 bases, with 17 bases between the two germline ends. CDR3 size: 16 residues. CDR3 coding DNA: TGTGCCAGCAGTGGCGGACGCCGAAGCTTCACAGATACGCAGTATTTT. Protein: CASSGGRRSFTDTQYF.

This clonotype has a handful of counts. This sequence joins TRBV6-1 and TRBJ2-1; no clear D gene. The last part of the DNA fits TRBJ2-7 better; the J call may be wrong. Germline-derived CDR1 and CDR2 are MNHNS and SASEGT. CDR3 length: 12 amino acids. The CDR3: CASRTLANEQYF. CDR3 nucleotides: TGTGCCAGCAGGACCCTCGCGAACGAGCAGTACTTC.

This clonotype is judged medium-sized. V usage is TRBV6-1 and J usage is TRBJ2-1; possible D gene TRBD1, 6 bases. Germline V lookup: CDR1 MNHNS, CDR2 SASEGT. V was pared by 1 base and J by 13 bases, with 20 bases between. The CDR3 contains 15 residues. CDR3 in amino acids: CASSEGSGAQETQFF. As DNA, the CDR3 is TGTGCCAGCAGTGAAGGGTCAGGGGCCCAAGAGACCCAGTTCTTC.